These T cell receptor beta chains were read from a single sample in a study of CD8 T cells in ankylosing spondylitis. MiXCR was run by TCRdb on the 5' RACE reads, yielding one entry per CDR3 protein. The sample contains some 400,000 distinct CDR3 sequences, about a fifth of which appear only once. Sequenced input: blood, either unsorted or a sorted T cell fraction (not recorded which). These receptors were collected from a male donor with ankylosing spondylitis. Both conserved end residues are trimmed from each CDR3. The size field is filled for only some rows; it gives once, few, many or a size class.

v_call clone_size cdr3_aa
TRBV12-3/TRBV12-4 many ASSLRTGTGNTIY
TRBV12-3/TRBV12-4 few ASRRTGTRNEQY
TRBV7-2 few ASSLVARTSGSYEQY
TRBV14 NA ASSQDPPAGVTEQF
TRBV5-1 few ASSQSGAGNSYEQY
TRBV20-1 NA SARGLEGGNQETQY
TRBV20-1 NA SASGPGNTGELF
TRBV18 few ASSPRTGDNSPLH
TRBV7-2 few ASSYSEAGGADTQY
TRBV19 NA ASSILDATQPQH
TRBV29-1 many SVARGRDEQF
TRBV12-3/TRBV12-4 many ASSLTRDAGELF
TRBV28 NA ASSLSGTGSINEQF
TRBV7-2 NA ASSLGVAGAYEQY
TRBV10-1 NA ASRQDTGELF
TRBV9 NA ANPLSLNTGELF
TRBV6-2/TRBV6-3 NA ASSYLRRTGSQQY
TRBV10-2 few ASGREQPQH
TRBV28 NA ASVYVNGGRGEQF
TRBV3-1 NA ASSPRTLNTGELF
TRBV20-1 once SASRELTGELF
TRBV5-1 many ASSFLTSGRPDTQY
TRBV6-2/TRBV6-3 NA ASSKTSGNWETQY
TRBV7-8 few ASGIGGYEQY
TRBV5-6 many ASSKGLAGVYTQY
TRBV5-1 few ASSLSGDSAYEQY
TRBV28 NA ASSLPDLQAGGEQPQH
TRBV7-3 few ASSQTSGRNEQF
TRBV7-9 NA AVGGSKGAQH
TRBV2 NA ASNLGAFHGYT
TRBV18 NA ASSPNGNYEQY
TRBV5-1 few ASSLKVGLDYGYT
TRBV7-3 NA ASSLRHSSYNEQF
TRBV28 few ASRRQASSAEQY
TRBV6-2/TRBV6-3 NA ASSRGTSGGTQY
TRBV5-1 few ASSLAGTSNSPLH